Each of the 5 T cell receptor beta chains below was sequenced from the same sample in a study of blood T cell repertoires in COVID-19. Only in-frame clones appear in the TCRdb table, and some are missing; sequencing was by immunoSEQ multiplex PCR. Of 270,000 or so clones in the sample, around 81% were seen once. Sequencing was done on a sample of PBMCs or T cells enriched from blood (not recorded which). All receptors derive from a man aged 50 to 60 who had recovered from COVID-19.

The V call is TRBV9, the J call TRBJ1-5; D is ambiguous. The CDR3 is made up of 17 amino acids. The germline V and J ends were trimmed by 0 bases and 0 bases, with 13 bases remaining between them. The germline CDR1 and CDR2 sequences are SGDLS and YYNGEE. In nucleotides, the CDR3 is TGTGCCAGCAGCGTAGATGGCGACTACTATAGCAATCAGCCCCAGCATTTT. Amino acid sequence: CASSVDGDYYSNQPQHF.

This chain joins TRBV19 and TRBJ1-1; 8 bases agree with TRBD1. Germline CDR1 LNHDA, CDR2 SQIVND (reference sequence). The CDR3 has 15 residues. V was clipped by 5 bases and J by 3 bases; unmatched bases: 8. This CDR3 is CASSATTGADTEAFF. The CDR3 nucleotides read TGTGCCAGTAGTGCAACGACAGGGGCCGACACTGAAGCTTTCTTT.

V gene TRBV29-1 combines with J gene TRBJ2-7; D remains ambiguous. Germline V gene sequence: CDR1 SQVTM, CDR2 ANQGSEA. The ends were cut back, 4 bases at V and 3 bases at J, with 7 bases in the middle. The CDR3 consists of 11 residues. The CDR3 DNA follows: TGCAGCGTTGTAGCAAACTACGAGCAGTACTTC. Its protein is CSVVANYEQYF.

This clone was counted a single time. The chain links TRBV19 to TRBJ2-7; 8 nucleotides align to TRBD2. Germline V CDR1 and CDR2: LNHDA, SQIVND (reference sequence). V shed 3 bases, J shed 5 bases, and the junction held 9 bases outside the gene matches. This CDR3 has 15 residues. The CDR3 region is CASSMGSGTIHEQYF. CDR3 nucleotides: TGTGCCAGTAGTATGGGTAGCGGGACTATACACGAGCAGTACTTC.

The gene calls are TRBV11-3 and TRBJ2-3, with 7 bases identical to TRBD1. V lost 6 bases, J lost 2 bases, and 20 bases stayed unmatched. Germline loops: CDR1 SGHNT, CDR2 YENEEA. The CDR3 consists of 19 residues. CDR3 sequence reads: CASSLRKGDSEEVTDTQYF. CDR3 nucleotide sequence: TGTGCCAGCAGTCTAAGAAAGGGGGACAGCGAGGAGGTCACAGATACGCAGTATTTT.